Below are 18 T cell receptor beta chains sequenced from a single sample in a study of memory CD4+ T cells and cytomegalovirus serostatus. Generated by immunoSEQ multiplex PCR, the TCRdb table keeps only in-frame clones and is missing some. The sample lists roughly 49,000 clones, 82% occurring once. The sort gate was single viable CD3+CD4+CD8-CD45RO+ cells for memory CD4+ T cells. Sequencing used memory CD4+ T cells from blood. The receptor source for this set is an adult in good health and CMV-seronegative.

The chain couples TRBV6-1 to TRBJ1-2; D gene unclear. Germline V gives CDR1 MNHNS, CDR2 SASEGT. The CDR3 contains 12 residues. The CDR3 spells CALLPEGYGYTF. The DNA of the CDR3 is TGTGCTCTACTACCGGAGGGCTATGGCTACACCTTC.

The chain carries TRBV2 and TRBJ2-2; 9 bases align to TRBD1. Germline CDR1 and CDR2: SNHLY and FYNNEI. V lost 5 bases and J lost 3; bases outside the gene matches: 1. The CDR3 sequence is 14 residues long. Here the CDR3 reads CASSRTGDTGELFF. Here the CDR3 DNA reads TGTGCCAGCAGTAGGACAGGGGACACCGGGGAGCTGTTTTTT.

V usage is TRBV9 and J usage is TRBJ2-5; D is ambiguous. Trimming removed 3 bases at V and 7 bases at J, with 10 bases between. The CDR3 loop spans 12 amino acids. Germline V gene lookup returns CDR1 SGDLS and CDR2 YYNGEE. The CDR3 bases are TGTGCCAGCAGCGCCTCCCTGGGGACCCAGTACTTC. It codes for CASSASLGTQYF.

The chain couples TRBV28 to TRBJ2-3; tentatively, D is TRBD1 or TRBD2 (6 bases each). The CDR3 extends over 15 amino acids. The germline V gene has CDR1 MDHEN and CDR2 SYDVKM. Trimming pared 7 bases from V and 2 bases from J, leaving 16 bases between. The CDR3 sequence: CASTPGGPFTDTQYF. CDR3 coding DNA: TGTGCCAGCACCCCTGGGGGGCCTTTCACAGATACGCAGTATTTT.

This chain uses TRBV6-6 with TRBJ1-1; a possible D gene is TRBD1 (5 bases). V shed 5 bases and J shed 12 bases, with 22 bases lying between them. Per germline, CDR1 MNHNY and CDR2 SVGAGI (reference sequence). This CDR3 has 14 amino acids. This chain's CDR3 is CASSQTSGRGRSFF. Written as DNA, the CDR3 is TGTGCCAGCAGTCAAACCTCCGGGCGGGGGAGATCTTTCTTT.

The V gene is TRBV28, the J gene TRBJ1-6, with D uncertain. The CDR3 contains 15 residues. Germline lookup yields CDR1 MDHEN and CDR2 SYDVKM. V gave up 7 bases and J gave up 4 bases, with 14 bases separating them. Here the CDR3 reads CASISGFIYNSPLHF. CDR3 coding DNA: TGTGCCAGCATTTCCGGATTCATTTATAATTCACCCCTCCACTTT.

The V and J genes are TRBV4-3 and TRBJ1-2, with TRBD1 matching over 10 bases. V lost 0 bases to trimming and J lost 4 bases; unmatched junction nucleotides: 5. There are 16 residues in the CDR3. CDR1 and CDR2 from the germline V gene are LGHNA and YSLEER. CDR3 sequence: CASSQDRTGGIYGYTF. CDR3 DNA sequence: TGCGCCAGCAGCCAAGATAGGACAGGGGGTATCTATGGCTACACCTTC.

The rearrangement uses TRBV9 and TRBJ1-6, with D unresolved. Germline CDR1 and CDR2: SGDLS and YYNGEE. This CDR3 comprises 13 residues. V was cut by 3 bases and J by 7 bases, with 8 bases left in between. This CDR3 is CASSGDGNSPLHF. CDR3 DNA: TGTGCCAGCAGCGGCGACGGGAATTCACCCCTCCACTTT.

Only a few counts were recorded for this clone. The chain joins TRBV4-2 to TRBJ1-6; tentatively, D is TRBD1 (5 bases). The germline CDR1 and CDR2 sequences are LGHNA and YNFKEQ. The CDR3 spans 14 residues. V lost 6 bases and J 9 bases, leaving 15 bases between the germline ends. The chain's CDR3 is CASSLGGTGSPLHF. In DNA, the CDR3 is TGTGCCAGCAGTTTGGGAGGGACGGGTTCACCCCTCCACTTT.

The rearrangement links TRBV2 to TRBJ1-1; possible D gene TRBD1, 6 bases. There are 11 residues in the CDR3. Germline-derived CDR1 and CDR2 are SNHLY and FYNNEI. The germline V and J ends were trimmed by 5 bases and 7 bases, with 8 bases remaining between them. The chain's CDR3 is CASSLQGEAFF. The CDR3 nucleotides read TGTGCCAGCAGTCTACAGGGTGAAGCTTTCTTT. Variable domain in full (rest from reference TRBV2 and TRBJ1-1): EPEVTQTPSHQVTQMGQEVILRCVPISNHLYFYWYRQILGQKVEFLVSFYNNEISEKSEIFDDQFSVERPDGSNFTLKIRSTKLEDSAMYFCASSLQGEAFFGQGTRLTVV.

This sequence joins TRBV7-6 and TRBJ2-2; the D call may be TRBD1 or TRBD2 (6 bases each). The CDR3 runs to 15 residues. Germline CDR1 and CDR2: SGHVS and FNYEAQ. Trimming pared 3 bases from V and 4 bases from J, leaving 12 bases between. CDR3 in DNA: TGTGCCAGCAGCTTCGGGGGCGAAGGCACCGGGGAGCTGTTTTTT. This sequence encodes CASSFGGEGTGELFF. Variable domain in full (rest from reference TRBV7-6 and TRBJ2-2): GAGVSQSPRYKVTKRGQDVALRCDPISGHVSLYWYRQALGQGPEFLTYFNYEAQQDKSGLPNDRFSAERPEGSISTLTIQRTEQRDSAMYRCASSFGGEGTGELFFGEGSRLTVL.

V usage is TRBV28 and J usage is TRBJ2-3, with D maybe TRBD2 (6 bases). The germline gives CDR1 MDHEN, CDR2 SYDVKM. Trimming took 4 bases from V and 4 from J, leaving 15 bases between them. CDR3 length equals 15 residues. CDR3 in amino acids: CASSWAGRGADTQYF. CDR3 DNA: TGTGCCAGCAGTTGGGCGGGGCGAGGAGCAGATACGCAGTATTTT.

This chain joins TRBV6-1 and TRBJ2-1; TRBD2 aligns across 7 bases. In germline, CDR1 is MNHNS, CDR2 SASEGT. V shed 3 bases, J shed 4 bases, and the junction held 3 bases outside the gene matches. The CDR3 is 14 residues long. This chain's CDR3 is CASSEGTMYNEQFF. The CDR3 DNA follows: TGTGCCAGCAGTGAGGGGACTATGTACAATGAGCAGTTCTTC.

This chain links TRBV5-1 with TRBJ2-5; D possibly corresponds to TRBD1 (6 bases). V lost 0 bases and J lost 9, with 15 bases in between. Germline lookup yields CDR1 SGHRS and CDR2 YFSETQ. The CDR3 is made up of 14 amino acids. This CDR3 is CASSLAEGVWAQYF. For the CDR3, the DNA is TGCGCCAGCAGCTTGGCCGAGGGGGTTTGGGCCCAGTACTTC.

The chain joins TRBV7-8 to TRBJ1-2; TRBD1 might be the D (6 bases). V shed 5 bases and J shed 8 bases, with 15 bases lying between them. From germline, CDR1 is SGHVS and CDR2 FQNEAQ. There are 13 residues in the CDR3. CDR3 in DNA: TGTGCCAGCAGCACAAGGGGGGGCTCCGGCTACACCTTC. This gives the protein CASSTRGGSGYTF. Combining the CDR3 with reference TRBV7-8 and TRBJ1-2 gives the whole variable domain GAGVSQSPRYKVAKRGQDVALRCDPISGHVSLFWYQQALGQGPEFLTYFQNEAQLDKSGLPSDRFFAERPEGSVSTLKIQRTQQEDSAVYLCASSTRGGSGYTFGSGTRLTVV.

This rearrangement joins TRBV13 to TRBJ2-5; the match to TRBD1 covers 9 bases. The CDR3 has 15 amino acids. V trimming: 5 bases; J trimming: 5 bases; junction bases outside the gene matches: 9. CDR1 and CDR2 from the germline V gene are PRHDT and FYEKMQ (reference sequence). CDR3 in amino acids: CASSPRDRVPETQYF. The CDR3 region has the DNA TGTGCCAGCAGCCCCCGGGACAGGGTACCGGAGACCCAGTACTTC.

The CDR3 protein is CASSSWDVPGVTF. DNA of the CDR3: TGTGCCAGTAGTTCCTGGGACGTTCCAGGGGTCACCTTC. The V call is TRBV19, the J call TRBJ1-2; tentative D call: TRBD1 (6 bases). The germline V gene has CDR1 LNHDA and CDR2 SQIVND (reference sequence). V lost 5 bases, J lost 13 bases, and 20 bases lay in between. This CDR3 has 13 residues.

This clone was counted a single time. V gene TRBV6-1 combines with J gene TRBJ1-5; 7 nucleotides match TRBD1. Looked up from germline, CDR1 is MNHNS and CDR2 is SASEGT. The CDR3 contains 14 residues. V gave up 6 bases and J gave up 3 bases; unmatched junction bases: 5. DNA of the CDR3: TGTGCCAGCAGATGGGGACAGTTCAATCAGCCCCAGCATTTT. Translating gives CASRWGQFNQPQHF.